This TCR beta chain was sequenced for a study of cytomegalovirus exposure and HLA in healthy donors. Study overall: For the approximately 420 genotyped donors, over 80% fell within the Caucasian-associated ancestry cluster.

Broader study findings: Sequencing had likely introduced a cluster of highly shared sequence variants as an artifact. The study put 150 or so TCR beta chains on its list as cytomegalovirus-associated.

As for this clone: Its target is unknown.

Germline lookup yields CDR1 SGHVS and CDR2 FQNEAQ. Unmatched junction bases numbered 15, after V lost 7 bases and J lost 10 bases. This CDR3 has 15 residues. Though nominally healthy at sampling, donors likely had unrecorded immune exposures. Amplification used 60 Vbeta primers and 13 Jbeta primers. The table came from immunoSEQ multiplex PCR; TCRdb's copy has only in-frame clones and leaves some out. The sample has approximately 85,000 clones; roughly 80% are singletons. Sequencing was carried out using PBMCs. This receptor was taken from a man aged 50-60 years in good health and CMV-seropositive. The gene calls are TRBV7-8 and TRBJ1-1; 10 nucleotides line up with TRBD1. For the CDR3, the DNA is TGTGCCAGCACCAGAATTCGGGGACAGGGGTCAAGAGCTTTCTTT. This translates into CASTRIRGQGSRAFF.